The 13 T cell receptor beta chains in this list originate from one sample, sequenced in a study of blood T cell repertoires in COVID-19. Assay used: immunoSEQ multiplex PCR; TCRdb lists only in-frame clones, some missing. The sample shows 200,000 to 300,000 clones, 87% of them seen only once. The sequencing sample was made of peripheral blood. These receptors were taken from a man in his 60s who had recovered from COVID-19.

The chain joins TRBV19 to TRBJ2-7, with 7 bases aligning to TRBD2. The CDR3 length is 14 residues. Losses at the gene ends were 5 bases for V and 1 base for J; bases not matched to a gene: 5. Germline values: CDR1 LNHDA, CDR2 SQIVND (reference sequence). CDR3 loop: CASSGGGGSYEQYV. CDR3 bases: TGTGCCAGTAGTGGGGGGGGAGGGTCCTACGAGCAGTACGTC.

This clone came up once. The chain has TRBV10-3 and TRBJ2-5, with TRBD1 matching over 9 bases. The germline gives CDR1 ENHRY, CDR2 SYGVKD. V lost 2 bases to trimming and J lost 5 bases; unmatched junction nucleotides: 9. CDR3 size: 16 residues. CDR3 region: CAISEGGTGSVETQYF. The CDR3 nucleotides read TGTGCCATCAGTGAGGGGGGGACAGGGTCAGTGGAGACCCAGTACTTC.

This sequence joins TRBV5-1 and TRBJ2-2, with 8 positions matching TRBD2. CDR1 and CDR2 from the germline V gene are SGHRS and YFSETQ. The V gene end was trimmed by 2 bases and the J gene end by 0 bases; junction bases not matched to a gene: 3. CDR3 length equals 16 residues. CDR3 sequence (DNA): TGCGCCAGCAGCTTCAGCGGGGGTGCGAACACCGGGGAGCTGTTTTTT. This translates into CASSFSGGANTGELFF.

This clone is medium-sized within its sample. The chain joins TRBV27 to TRBJ2-2, with a weak D call TRBD2 (5 bases). The CDR3 runs to 16 residues. Germline V gene data show CDR1 as MNHEY and CDR2 as SMNVEV (reference sequence). V lost 3 bases, J lost 2 bases, and 13 bases lay in between. For the CDR3, the DNA is TGTGCCAGCAGTTTCCGGGCACGACTAAACACCGGGGAGCTGTTTTTT. Translation gives CASSFRARLNTGELFF.

Worth noting for this clone: In the same sample, other DNA sequences code for this CDR3. This chain joins TRBV18 and TRBJ1-2, with a weak D call TRBD1 (5 bases). The CDR3 length is 13 residues. CDR1 KGHSH and CDR2 LQKENI come from the germline V gene. V was clipped by 2 bases and J by 3 bases, with 7 bases between them. The CDR3 sequence is CASSPGGDYGYTF. The CDR3 nucleotides read TGTGCCAGCTCACCAGGGGGGGACTATGGCTACACCTTC.

Here the CDR3 reads CASSLDASGGWAKNIQYF. The CDR3 DNA follows: TGCGCCAGCAGCTTGGACGCTAGCGGGGGGTGGGCCAAAAACATTCAGTACTTC. This chain links TRBV5-1 with TRBJ2-4; TRBD2 aligns across 11 bases. Trimming cost V 0 bases and J 1 base; bases outside gene matches: 6. Germline CDR1 reads SGHRS; CDR2 reads YFSETQ. This CDR3 has 18 amino acids.

The CDR3 spells CASSLDRYPTNEKLFF. CDR3 bases: TGTGCCAGCAGTTTGGACAGGTACCCAACTAATGAAAAACTGTTTTTT. This chain uses TRBV6-5 with TRBJ1-4, with TRBD1 matching 7 bases. V shed 4 bases, J shed 0 bases, and the junction held 5 bases outside the gene matches. The CDR3 totals 16 residues. The germline V gene encodes CDR1 MNHEY and CDR2 SVGAGI.

The J gene is TRBJ1-2, the V gene TRBV27, with D maybe TRBD1 (6 bases). The ends were cut back, 10 bases at V and 7 bases at J, with 19 bases in the middle. This CDR3 spans 13 amino acids. Per germline, CDR1 MNHEY and CDR2 SMNVEV (reference sequence). CDR3 amino acids: CATHQQGRSGYTF. In nucleotides, the CDR3 is TGTGCCACCCACCAACAGGGCAGGAGTGGCTACACCTTC.

In nucleotides, the CDR3 is TGCGCCAGCAGTGAGAGGAGGGCCTGGGACAAAAACATTCAGTACTTC. Translated: CASSERRAWDKNIQYF. The chain couples TRBV10-2 to TRBJ2-4; a weak D match, TRBD2 (6 bases). The length of the CDR3 is 16 residues. Trimming took 2 bases from V and 3 from J, leaving 14 bases between them. The germline V gene has CDR1 WSHSY and CDR2 SAAADI.

This sequence joins TRBV19 and TRBJ2-3, with D perhaps matching TRBD2 (7 bases). V was pared by 6 bases and J by 5 bases, with 15 bases between. Germline CDR1 and CDR2: LNHDA and SQIVND (reference sequence). The CDR3 loop spans 14 amino acids. CDR3 protein: CASSPGGPRDTQYF. The CDR3 nucleotides read TGTGCCAGTAGCCCCGGGGGGCCCAGAGATACGCAGTATTTT.

This clone was seen only once. CDR3: CASSPGGARTGELFF. CDR3 DNA sequence: TGCGCCAGCAGCCCTGGGGGGGCGAGGACCGGGGAGCTGTTTTTT. V usage is TRBV5-1 and J usage is TRBJ2-2, with D maybe TRBD2 (7 bases). CDR1 and CDR2 from the germline V gene are SGHRS and YFSETQ. The CDR3 runs to 15 residues. Trimming cost V 4 bases and J 5 bases, with 15 bases left between them.

The J gene is TRBJ2-5, the V gene TRBV10-3; D may be TRBD2 (5 bases). Trimming cost V 4 bases and J 1 base, with 7 bases left between them. CDR1 ENHRY and CDR2 SYGVKD come from the germline V gene. The CDR3 length is 13 residues. Here the CDR3 reads CAISAGSQETQYF. The CDR3 DNA follows: TGTGCCATCAGTGCGGGGAGCCAAGAGACCCAGTACTTC.

The sample holds one count of this clone. The chain uses TRBV18 and TRBJ1-2; TRBD1 aligns across 7 bases. This CDR3 spans 16 amino acids. Germline V gene lookup returns CDR1 KGHSH and CDR2 LQKENI. V was pared by 3 bases and J by 1 base, with 8 bases of the junction left unmatched. CDR3 amino acids: CASSPRLGDSNYGYTF. The DNA for the CDR3 is TGTGCCAGCTCACCTCGGCTGGGGGACAGTAACTATGGCTACACCTTC.